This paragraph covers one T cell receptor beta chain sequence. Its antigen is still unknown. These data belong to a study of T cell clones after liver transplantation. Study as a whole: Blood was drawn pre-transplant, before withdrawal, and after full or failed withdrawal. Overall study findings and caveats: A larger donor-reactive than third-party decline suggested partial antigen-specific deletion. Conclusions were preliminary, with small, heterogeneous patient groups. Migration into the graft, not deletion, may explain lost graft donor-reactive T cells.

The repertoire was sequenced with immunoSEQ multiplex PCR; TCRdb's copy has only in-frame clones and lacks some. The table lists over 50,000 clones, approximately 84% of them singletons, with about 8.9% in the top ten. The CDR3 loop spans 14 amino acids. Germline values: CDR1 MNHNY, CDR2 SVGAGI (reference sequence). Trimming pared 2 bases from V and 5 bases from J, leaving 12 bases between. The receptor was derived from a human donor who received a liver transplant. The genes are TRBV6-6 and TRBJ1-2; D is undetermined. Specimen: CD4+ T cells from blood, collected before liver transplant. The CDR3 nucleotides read TGTGCCAGCAGTTACGGTGCCACCCCTTATGGCTACACCTTC. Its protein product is CASSYGATPYGYTF.